These 12 T cell receptor beta chains were all obtained from the same sample, sequenced in a study of blood T cell repertoires in COVID-19. TCRdb keeps only in-frame clones here, not all; method: immunoSEQ multiplex PCR. The data show a few hundred thousand clones, 75% to 90% seen once. Sequenced: PBMCs or T cells enriched from blood (not recorded which). Every receptor here comes from a man aged 35 to 55 who had recovered from COVID-19.

This clone was counted a single time. The chain has TRBV27 and TRBJ2-2; perhaps TRBD2 as D (6 bases). Trimming cost V 1 base and J 6 bases, with 6 bases left between them. Germline V gene sequence: CDR1 MNHEY, CDR2 SMNVEV (reference sequence). The CDR3 is 13 residues long. CDR3: CASSLWGAGELFF. For the CDR3, the DNA is TGTGCCAGCAGTTTATGGGGGGCCGGGGAGCTGTTTTTT.

The V and J genes are TRBV4-1 and TRBJ2-7; 7 positions agree with TRBD1. CDR1 is MGHRA, CDR2 YSYEKL, per germline. V shed 1 base and J 0 bases; nucleotides not matched to a gene: 9. CDR3 length equals 17 residues. CDR3: CASSQGGSGTDSYEQYF. The CDR3 DNA is TGCGCCAGCAGCCAAGGGGGATCCGGGACAGACTCCTACGAGCAGTACTTC.

The V call is TRBV4-1, the J call TRBJ1-2; 11 positions agree with TRBD1. CDR1 MGHRA and CDR2 YSYEKL come from the germline V gene. J was trimmed by 8 bases and V by 4 bases; bases with no gene match: 15. This CDR3 contains 17 residues. The CDR3 sequence is CASSRGTGGGLSVGYTF. Here the CDR3 DNA reads TGCGCCAGCAGCCGCGGGACAGGGGGAGGACTATCAGTGGGCTACACCTTC.

The chain joins TRBV5-4 to TRBJ2-5; D uncertain. The V end was cut by 4 bases, the J end by 0 bases, with 7 bases between. Germline CDR1 is SGHNT and CDR2 is YYREEE (reference sequence). The CDR3 is made up of 13 amino acids. CDR3 protein: CASSPSYQETQYF. CDR3 in DNA: TGTGCCAGCAGCCCGTCGTACCAAGAGACCCAGTACTTC. The complete variable domain, with remaining parts taken from reference TRBV5-4 and TRBJ2-5, reads ETGVTQSPTHLIKTRGQQVTLRCSSQSGHNTVSWYQQALGQGPQFIFQYYREEENGRGNFPPRFSGLQFPNYSSELNVNALELDDSALYLCASSPSYQETQYFGPGTRLLVL.

The rearrangement links TRBV7-2 to TRBJ2-6; TRBD2 agrees at 9 bases. Germline V gene data show CDR1 as SGHTA and CDR2 as FQGNSA. With V trimmed by 1 base and J by 4 bases, 5 bases remained unmatched. This CDR3 spans 17 amino acids. DNA of the CDR3: TGTGCCAGCAGCTTAGGCGGGAGGGCCTCAGGGGCCAACGTCCTGACTTTC. This gives the protein CASSLGGRASGANVLTF.

The rearrangement links TRBV28 to TRBJ1-5; unclear D gene. Germline-derived CDR1 and CDR2 are MDHEN and SYDVKM. This CDR3 region has 15 residues. Trimming left V 1 base short and J 7 bases short, with 14 bases between. CDR3 amino acids: CASSLLGGSRQPQHF. In DNA form, the CDR3 reads TGTGCCAGCAGTTTATTGGGAGGGAGCCGCCAGCCCCAGCATTTT.

The chain has TRBV2 and TRBJ1-4, with a tentative D call TRBD1 (6 bases). The CDR3 is 15 amino acids. Germline lookup yields CDR1 SNHLY and CDR2 FYNNEI. The V end lost 3 bases, the J end lost 2 bases, and 10 bases lay between the germline ends. For the CDR3, the DNA is TGTGCCAGCAGTGACAGGGGAATGACTAATGAAAAACTGTTTTTT. It translates to CASSDRGMTNEKLFF.

J is TRBJ1-2 and V is TRBV28; TRBD1 matches 10 bases. With V trimmed by 3 bases and J by 8 bases, 9 bases remained unmatched. This CDR3 has 15 amino acids. Germline V gene sequence: CDR1 MDHEN, CDR2 SYDVKM. The CDR3 DNA reads TGTGCCAGCAGTTTGATAGGACAGGGGGTAGGGGGCTACACCTTC. It translates to CASSLIGQGVGGYTF.

V is TRBV5-4 and J is TRBJ1-1, with D unresolved. The CDR3 length is 14 residues. V lost 5 bases to trimming and J lost 0 bases, with 11 bases between them. Germline V gene sequence: CDR1 SGHNT, CDR2 YYREEE (reference sequence). The CDR3 sequence is CASREQSLNTEAFF. DNA for the CDR3: TGTGCCAGCAGGGAACAGAGTCTGAACACTGAAGCTTTCTTT.

The V gene is TRBV30, the J gene TRBJ2-1, with 11 nucleotides matching TRBD2. This CDR3 comprises 18 residues. The V gene's germline CDR1 is GTSNPN and CDR2 SVGIG (reference sequence). V lost 0 bases and J lost 4; bases outside the gene matches: 11. The DNA of the CDR3 is TGTGCCTGGAGTGTGGGTAGCGGGGGGGCATTAGGGTACAATGAGCAGTTCTTC. It translates to CAWSVGSGGALGYNEQFF. The full variable domain, its missing parts supplied by reference TRBV30 and TRBJ2-1, is SQTIHQWPATLVQPVGSPLSLECTVEGTSNPNLYWYRQAAGRGLQLLFYSVGIGQISSEVPQNLSASRPQDRQFILSSKKLLLSDSGFYLCAWSVGSGGALGYNEQFFGPGTRLTVL.

There are a few counts of this clone. The chain recombines TRBV6-1 with TRBJ1-5; D is possibly TRBD1 (5 bases). Germline CDR1 MNHNS, CDR2 SASEGT. Trimming shortened V by 4 bases and J by 3 bases, and 16 bases separated the two germline ends. CDR3 length: 16 residues. The CDR3: CASSARLPRDNQPQHF. The CDR3 bases are TGTGCCAGCAGTGCGCGACTCCCCAGGGACAATCAGCCCCAGCATTTT.

The V gene is TRBV5-6, the J gene TRBJ2-7; no definite D call. CDR1 SGHDT and CDR2 YYEEEE come from the germline V gene. The germline V and J ends were trimmed by 2 bases and 5 bases, with 5 bases remaining between them. The CDR3 is 11 amino acids. CDR3 protein: CASSLTDEQYF. The CDR3 DNA reads as TGTGCCAGCAGCTTAACGGACGAGCAGTACTTC. Filled out from reference TRBV5-6 and TRBJ2-7, the complete variable domain reads DAGVTQSPTHLIKTRGQQVTLRCSPKSGHDTVSWYQQALGQGPQFIFQYYEEEERQRGNFPDRFSGHQFPNYSSELNVNALLLGDSALYLCASSLTDEQYFGPGTRLTVT.